This record concerns one T cell receptor beta chain sequence. Its antigen remains unknown. Sampling consisted of one heparinised blood draw per donor, averaging approximately 100 mL. Via CD45RO/CCR7/CD25/CD127/CD95/CD27, cells of the CD4+ naive, central memory, regulatory and stem cell-like memory subsets were sorted. Reverse transcribing all isolated RNA meant expressed TCRB transcripts were sequenced. Libraries were prepared by immunoSEQ multiplex PCR; TCRdb keeps only in-frame clonotypes and omits some of them. This sample has nearly 350,000 clones, with around 8.5% found just once. The record originates from a study of beta chain features in type 1 diabetes. Study summary: Across the samples, roughly 98 million sorted cells were examined in total.

Study-level points and caveats: Moderate but significant shortening of TCRB CDR3s was recorded in all four CD4+ subsets from Type 1 diabetes patients.

Material for sequencing was central memory CD4+ T cells from blood. This clonotype was sampled from a man aged 25-45 years with type 1 diabetes.

The CDR3 bases are TGTGCCAGCAGTCCCCGCGGCGGGGGCCAAGAGACCCAGTACTTC. Its translation: CASSPRGGGQETQYF. The chain couples TRBV6-6 to TRBJ2-5; TRBD2 matches 7 bases. V was clipped by 5 bases and J by 1 base; unmatched bases: 7. CDR3 length equals 15 residues. Looked up from germline, CDR1 is MNHNY and CDR2 is SVGAGI (reference sequence).